This T cell receptor (beta chain) was captured by sequencing in a study of blood T cell repertoires in COVID-19. Whole-study context: Specimens from acute and convalescent COVID-19 originated in the United States, Italy and Spain.

In the study's own analysis: How many nucleated cells were present was estimated from reference gene primer amplification. Here immunoSEQ multiplex PCR was the method, and the copy in TCRdb shows in-frame clones only, minus some. That table furnishes V, J and clone size, whereas the DNA furnished D and trimming. The data contain around 370,000 clones, 85% to 90% of them seen just once; the ten biggest clones take up 6.5%. CDR3 length: 16 residues. Trimming removed 1 base from V and 5 bases from J, with 18 bases in between. Looked up from germline, CDR1 is LGHDT and CDR2 is YNNKEL (reference sequence).

The V and J genes are TRBV3-1 (or the pseudogene TRBV3-2) and TRBJ2-7; D possibly corresponds to TRBD2 (6 bases). The sequence derives from a man aged 18 to 29 with active or convalescent COVID-19. The sequenced material came from peripheral blood. The CDR3 here is CASSQVQRANSDEQYF. The CDR3 DNA reads as TGTGCCAGCAGCCAAGTTCAGCGGGCCAATTCAGACGAGCAGTACTTC.